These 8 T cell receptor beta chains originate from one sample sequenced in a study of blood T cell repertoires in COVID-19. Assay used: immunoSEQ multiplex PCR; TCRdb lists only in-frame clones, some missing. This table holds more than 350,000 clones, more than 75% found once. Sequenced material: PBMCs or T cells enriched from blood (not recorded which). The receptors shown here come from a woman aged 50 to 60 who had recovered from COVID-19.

CDR3 bases: TGTGCCAGCAGCTTTTTCGGACAGGGGTTGAATCAGCCCCAGCATTTT. Translated, it gives CASSFFGQGLNQPQHF. The gene calls are TRBV5-8 and TRBJ1-5, with 9 bases aligning to TRBD1. Unmatched junction bases numbered 7, after V lost 2 bases and J lost 4 bases. This CDR3 is built from 16 residues. Per germline, CDR1 SGHTS and CDR2 YDEGEE.

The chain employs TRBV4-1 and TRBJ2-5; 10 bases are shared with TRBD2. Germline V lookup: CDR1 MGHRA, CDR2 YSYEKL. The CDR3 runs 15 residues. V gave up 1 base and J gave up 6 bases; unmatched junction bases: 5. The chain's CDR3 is CASSQVSSGGQTQYF. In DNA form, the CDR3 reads TGCGCCAGCAGCCAAGTCTCTAGCGGGGGTCAGACCCAGTACTTC.

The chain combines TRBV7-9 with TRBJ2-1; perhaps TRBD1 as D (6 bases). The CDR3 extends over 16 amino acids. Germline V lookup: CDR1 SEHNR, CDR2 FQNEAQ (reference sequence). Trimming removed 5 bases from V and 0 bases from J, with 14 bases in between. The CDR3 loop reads CASSRTDPSSYNEQFF. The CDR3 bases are TGTGCCAGCAGCCGGACAGACCCGAGCTCCTACAATGAGCAGTTCTTC. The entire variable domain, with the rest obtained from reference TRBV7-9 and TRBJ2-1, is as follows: DTGVSQNPRHKITKRGQNVTFRCDPISEHNRLYWYRQTLGQGPEFLTYFQNEAQLEKSRLLSDRFSAERPKGSFSTLEIQRTEQGDSAMYLCASSRTDPSSYNEQFFGPGTRLTVL.

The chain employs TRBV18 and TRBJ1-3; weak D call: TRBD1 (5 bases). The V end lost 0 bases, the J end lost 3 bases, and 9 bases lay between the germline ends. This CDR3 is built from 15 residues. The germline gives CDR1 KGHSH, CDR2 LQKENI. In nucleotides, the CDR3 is TGTGCCAGCTCACCACCGCGGGGGTTTGGAAACACCATATATTTT. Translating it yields CASSPPRGFGNTIYF.

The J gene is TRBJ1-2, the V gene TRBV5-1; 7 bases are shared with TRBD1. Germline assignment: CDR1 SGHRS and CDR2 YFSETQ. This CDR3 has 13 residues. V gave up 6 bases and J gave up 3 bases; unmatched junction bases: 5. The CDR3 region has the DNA TGCGCCAGCAATATGGGGACAGACTATGGCTACACCTTC. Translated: CASNMGTDYGYTF.

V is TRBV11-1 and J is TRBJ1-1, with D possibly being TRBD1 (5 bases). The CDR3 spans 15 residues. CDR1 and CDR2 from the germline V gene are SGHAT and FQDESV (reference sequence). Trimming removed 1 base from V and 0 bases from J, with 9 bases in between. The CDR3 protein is CASSLGGTMNTEAFF. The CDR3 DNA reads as TGTGCCAGCAGCTTAGGGGGGACTATGAACACTGAAGCTTTCTTT.

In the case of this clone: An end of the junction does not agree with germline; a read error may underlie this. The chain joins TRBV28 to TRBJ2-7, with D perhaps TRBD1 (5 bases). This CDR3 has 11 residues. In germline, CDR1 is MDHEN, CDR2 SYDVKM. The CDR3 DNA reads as TGTGCCAGCTGGAGCCCCAGGGTATTCGACTTC. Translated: CASWSPRVFDF.

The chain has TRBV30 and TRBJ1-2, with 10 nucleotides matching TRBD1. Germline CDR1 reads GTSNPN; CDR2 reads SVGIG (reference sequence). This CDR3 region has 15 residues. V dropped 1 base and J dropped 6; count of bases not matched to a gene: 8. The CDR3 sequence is CAWSEGTGAKDGYTF. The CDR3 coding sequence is TGTGCCTGGAGTGAAGGGACAGGGGCCAAAGATGGCTACACCTTC.